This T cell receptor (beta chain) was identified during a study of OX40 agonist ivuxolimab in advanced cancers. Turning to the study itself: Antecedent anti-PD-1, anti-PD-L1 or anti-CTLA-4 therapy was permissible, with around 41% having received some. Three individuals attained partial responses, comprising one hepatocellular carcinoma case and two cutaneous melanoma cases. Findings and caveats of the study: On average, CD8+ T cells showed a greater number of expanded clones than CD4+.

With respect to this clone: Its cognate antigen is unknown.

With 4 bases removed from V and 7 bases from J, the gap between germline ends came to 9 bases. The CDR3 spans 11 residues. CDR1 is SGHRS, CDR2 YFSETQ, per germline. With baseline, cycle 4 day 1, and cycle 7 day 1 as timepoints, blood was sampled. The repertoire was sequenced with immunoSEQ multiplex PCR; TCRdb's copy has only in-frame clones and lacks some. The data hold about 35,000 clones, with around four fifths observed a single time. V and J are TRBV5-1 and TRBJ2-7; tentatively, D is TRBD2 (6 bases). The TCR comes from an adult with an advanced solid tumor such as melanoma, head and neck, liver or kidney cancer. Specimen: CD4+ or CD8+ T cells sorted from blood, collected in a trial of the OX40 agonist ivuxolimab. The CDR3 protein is CASSLGGEQYF. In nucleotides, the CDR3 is TGCGCCAGCAGCCTCGGAGGGGAGCAGTACTTC.